This T cell receptor (beta chain) was observed in a study of T cells in Graves' hyperthyroidism and ophthalmopathy. This clonotype came up many times. From RNA transcripts, TCR beta CDR3 regions were amplified. A set of HTBI primers served as the primers for a first-round RT-PCR of the TCR CDR3. A single record per CDR3 protein comes from TCRdb applying MiXCR to the multiplex PCR reads. In the table there are roughly 800,000 distinct CDR3 sequences, over 35% of which are singletons. Subjects aged 18 to 65 presented with newly diagnosed hyperthyroidism of less than 2 months' duration. Researchers barred patients who had uncontrolled infection, other autoimmune disease, pregnancy or lactation. Diagnoses used clinical symptoms, serum thyroxine and TRAb, thyroid ultrasound and orbital computed tomography. The PBMCs had their origin in 8.5 to 10 ml of fresh peripheral blood. The CDR3 loop spans 12 amino acids. Trimming shortened V by 9 bases and J by 11 bases, and 19 bases separated the two germline ends.

The sequence came from a man aged 18-30 years with Graves' hyperthyroidism. Sequencing was done on a sample of blood. The gene calls are TRBV12-3 or TRBV12-4 and TRBJ1-1; D is uncertain. DNA of the CDR3: TGTGCCAGTTCCTCGGGGTACCTATTGGCTTTCTTT. Protein sequence: CASSSGYLLAFF.